Below, 25 T cell receptor beta chains from the same sample are listed, as sequenced in a study of blood T cell repertoires in COVID-19. Repertoires were generated with immunoSEQ multiplex PCR, while TCRdb's copy carries only in-frame clones and drops some. The data contain some 270,000 clones, 84% of them singletons. Sequencing was done on a sample of peripheral blood. The receptors originated from a woman aged 40-49 years who had recovered from COVID-19.

The V and J genes are TRBV30 and TRBJ1-2; D call uncertain. The CDR3 covers 12 residues. Germline V gene sequence: CDR1 GTSNPN, CDR2 SVGIG (reference sequence). The germline V and J ends were trimmed by 1 base and 0 bases, with 3 bases remaining between them. CDR3 loop: CAWSAANYGYTF. For the CDR3, the DNA is TGTGCCTGGAGTGCCGCTAACTATGGCTACACCTTC.

The chain couples TRBV5-1 to TRBJ2-2, with D possibly TRBD1 on 5 matching bases. This CDR3 is built from 14 residues. CDR1 SGHRS and CDR2 YFSETQ come from the germline V gene. Trimming shortened V by 5 bases and J by 2 bases, and 10 bases separated the two germline ends. CDR3 nucleotide sequence: TGCGCCAGCAGGCGACAGATAAACACCGGGGAGCTGTTTTTT. Its protein product is CASRRQINTGELFF.

This chain joins TRBV4-2 and TRBJ1-5; 10 bases fit TRBD1. V gave up 0 bases and J gave up 7 bases; unmatched junction bases: 6. Per germline, CDR1 LGHNA and CDR2 YNFKEQ. This CDR3 comprises 16 residues. DNA for the CDR3: TGTGCCAGCAGCCAAGATGGGACAGGGGTAAAACAGCCCCAGCATTTT. Translation: CASSQDGTGVKQPQHF.

The sample holds a few counts of this clone. This rearrangement joins TRBV2 to TRBJ2-7; 10 bases are shared with TRBD1. This CDR3 spans 15 amino acids. Trimming cost V 5 bases and J 3 bases; bases outside gene matches: 7. Germline loops: CDR1 SNHLY, CDR2 FYNNEI. The CDR3 loop reads CASSLGQGGIYEQYF. The CDR3 nucleotides are TGTGCCAGCAGTTTAGGACAGGGGGGAATCTACGAGCAGTACTTC.

The chain combines TRBV6-5 with TRBJ2-2; D is unresolved. CDR1 MNHEY and CDR2 SVGAGI come from the germline V gene. Between the trimmed V and J ends, which lost 2 bases and 6 bases, there was a span of 13 bases. The CDR3 length is 15 residues. Here the CDR3 DNA reads TGTGCCAGCAGTTACGATACAGCCTCGGCCGGGGAGCTGTTTTTT. Protein sequence: CASSYDTASAGELFF.

The gene calls are TRBV10-3 and TRBJ2-5; 15 nucleotides align to TRBD2. With 5 bases clipped from V and 4 bases from J, the junction kept 8 bases outside the gene matches. The CDR3 runs to 17 residues. Germline loops: CDR1 ENHRY, CDR2 SYGVKD. The CDR3, as DNA: TGTGCCATCAGTCCAGGGACTAGCGGGGGGCAAAGAGAGACCCAGTACTTC. It specifies CAISPGTSGGQRETQYF.

This chain connects TRBV7-2 to TRBJ2-2; no definite D call. V lost 1 base to trimming and J lost 6 bases, with 6 bases between them. Looked up from germline, CDR1 is SGHTA and CDR2 is FQGNSA. This CDR3 has 13 residues. Here the CDR3 reads CASSLDFAGELFF. DNA for the CDR3: TGTGCCAGCAGCTTAGACTTCGCCGGGGAGCTGTTTTTT.

The chain recombines TRBV28 with TRBJ2-7; D might be TRBD1 (6 bases). This CDR3 region has 15 residues. Trimming took 4 bases from V and 2 from J, leaving 15 bases between them. In germline, CDR1 is MDHEN, CDR2 SYDVKM. The CDR3 region has the DNA TGTGCCAGCAGTTCCCCGGGACACGGGGCCTACGAGCAGTACTTC. This gives the protein CASSSPGHGAYEQYF.

The CDR3 region is CASSPSRGQGAALFF. CDR3 DNA sequence: TGCGCCAGCAGCCCAAGTAGGGGACAGGGGGCTGCGCTGTTTTTT. The rearrangement joins TRBV5-1 to TRBJ1-4, with 12 bases that match TRBD1. Per germline, CDR1 SGHRS and CDR2 YFSETQ. This CDR3 has 15 amino acids. V was clipped by 4 bases and J by 14 bases; unmatched bases: 12.

The table lists this clone with a few counts. The DNA for the CDR3 is TGTGCCAGCAGTTTATCGAATCAGGGGATGAAGACCCAGTACTTC. It codes for CASSLSNQGMKTQYF. The chain combines TRBV27 with TRBJ2-5; D possibly corresponds to TRBD1 (6 bases). Germline V gene lookup returns CDR1 MNHEY and CDR2 SMNVEV (reference sequence). The CDR3 spans 15 residues. Trimming pared 0 bases from V and 6 bases from J, leaving 14 bases between.

The chain recombines TRBV6-5 with TRBJ2-5; possibly TRBD1 for D (6 bases). Germline V CDR1 and CDR2: MNHEY, SVGAGI. The germline V and J ends were trimmed by 5 bases and 5 bases, with 18 bases remaining between them. This CDR3 is 15 amino acids long. The CDR3 DNA is TGTGCCAGCAGTATAACAGGGCCCCCGGGGGAGACCCAGTACTTC. Translating gives CASSITGPPGETQYF.

The chain recombines TRBV5-1 with TRBJ2-1; TRBD1 is a possible D gene (5 bases). Germline CDR1 is SGHRS and CDR2 is YFSETQ. Trimming pared 3 bases from V and 6 bases from J, leaving 22 bases between. The CDR3 is 17 residues long. CDR3 region: CASSSREQGGWINEQFF. CDR3 in DNA: TGCGCCAGCAGCTCACGCGAGCAGGGTGGTTGGATCAATGAGCAGTTCTTC.

This clone was observed a handful of times. This sequence joins TRBV19 and TRBJ1-1, with TRBD1 matching over 9 bases. The V gene's germline CDR1 is LNHDA and CDR2 SQIVND (reference sequence). The length of the CDR3 is 14 residues. Trimming took 5 bases from V and 6 from J; bases not matched to a gene: 7. The CDR3 loop reads CASSSGQGYPEAFF. CDR3 nucleotides: TGTGCCAGTAGTTCGGGACAGGGTTACCCTGAAGCTTTCTTT. Full variable domain (missing parts from reference TRBV19 and TRBJ1-1): DGGITQSPKYLFRKEGQNVTLSCEQNLNHDAMYWYRQDPGQGLRLIYYSQIVNDFQKGDIAEGYSVSREKKESFPLTVTSAQKNPTAFYLCASSSGQGYPEAFFGQGTRLTVV.

This chain joins TRBV25-1 and TRBJ1-5, with a weak D call TRBD1 (5 bases). The CDR3 is 15 residues long. The V gene lost 10 bases and the J gene lost 3 bases, with 19 bases spanning the gap. Germline lookup yields CDR1 MGHDK and CDR2 SYGVNS. CDR3 nucleotides: TGTGCCACGAGTCCGGGGGAGGGAATCAATCAGCCCCAGCATTTT. Translating gives CATSPGEGINQPQHF.

The chain combines TRBV9 with TRBJ1-1; D is undetermined. Trimming removed 4 bases from V and 8 bases from J, with 6 bases in between. The CDR3 is made up of 10 amino acids. Germline lookup yields CDR1 SGDLS and CDR2 YYNGEE. In DNA form, the CDR3 reads TGTGCCAGCAGCCCAGAAGAAGCTTTCTTT. Translating gives CASSPEEAFF.

The chain couples TRBV24-1 to TRBJ2-3, with 8 bases aligning to TRBD2. This CDR3 comprises 16 residues. V shed 4 bases and J 3 bases; nucleotides not matched to a gene: 8. CDR1 is KGHDR and CDR2 is SFDVKD in the germline V gene. Here the CDR3 reads CATSEPGLALTDTQYF. Here the CDR3 DNA reads TGTGCCACCAGTGAACCCGGACTAGCTTTGACAGATACGCAGTATTTT.

The genes are TRBV19 and TRBJ2-2, with TRBD1 identical over 7 bases. Germline CDR1 LNHDA, CDR2 SQIVND (reference sequence). The trim removed 1 base at V and 1 base at J, leaving 9 bases unmatched. The CDR3 loop spans 18 amino acids. The CDR3 here is CASSIGLSRTGNTGELFF. In DNA, the CDR3 is TGTGCCAGTAGTATAGGACTTTCCAGGACAGGGAACACCGGGGAGCTGTTTTTT.

The chain is built from TRBV18 and TRBJ1-5; TRBD1 matches at 8 bases. CDR3 size: 15 residues. The germline V gene encodes CDR1 KGHSH and CDR2 LQKENI. V dropped 6 bases and J dropped 6; count of bases not matched to a gene: 10. Written as DNA, the CDR3 is TGTGCCAGCTCCTTGGACAGGGTTGTTGGTCAGCCCCAGCATTTT. It yields the protein CASSLDRVVGQPQHF.

This clone was seen more than once but under ten times. The chain links TRBV6-1 to TRBJ1-5; D is uncertain. The CDR3 has 16 residues. CDR1 and CDR2 (germline): MNHNS, SASEGT. With 0 bases removed from V and 7 bases from J, the gap between germline ends came to 16 bases. The DNA for the CDR3 is TGTGCCAGCAGTGAAGCATCCGCGGAGGGTAGACAGCCCCAGCATTTT. This sequence encodes CASSEASAEGRQPQHF.

The chain couples TRBV15 to TRBJ2-3; 9 positions match TRBD2. Germline V CDR1 and CDR2: LNHNV, YYDKDF (reference sequence). The J segment lost 4 bases and the V segment lost 3 bases, leaving 14 bases of the junction unmatched. The CDR3 sequence is 18 residues long. The CDR3: CATSRTDVGLAIADTQYF. The CDR3, as DNA: TGTGCCACCAGCAGGACCGACGTAGGACTAGCGATTGCAGATACGCAGTATTTT.

This clone turned up a few times. J is TRBJ2-7 and V is TRBV28; 7 bases map to TRBD1. V shed 3 bases and J 2 bases; nucleotides not matched to a gene: 4. The length of the CDR3 is 14 residues. Germline-derived CDR1 and CDR2 are MDHEN and SYDVKM. The CDR3 loop is CASSLTGTAYEQYF. As DNA, the CDR3 is TGTGCCAGCAGTTTGACGGGGACAGCCTACGAGCAGTACTTC.

This chain connects TRBV28 to TRBJ1-2; 10 bases line up with TRBD1. Germline values: CDR1 MDHEN, CDR2 SYDVKM. V was clipped by 6 bases and J by 4 bases; unmatched bases: 11. The CDR3 spans 16 residues. This CDR3 reads CASSPGTGVEVYGYTF. For the CDR3, the DNA is TGTGCCAGCAGCCCCGGGACAGGGGTGGAGGTCTATGGCTACACCTTC.

The chain is built from TRBV6-4 and TRBJ1-1; D is perhaps TRBD1 (6 bases). V was cut by 4 bases and J by 10 bases, with 16 bases left in between. The germline V gene has CDR1 MRHNA and CDR2 SNTAGT. This CDR3 spans 13 amino acids. This CDR3 is CASSVLTGSRAFF. CDR3 sequence (DNA): TGTGCCAGCAGTGTCCTCACAGGGTCGAGAGCTTTCTTT.

Here the CDR3 DNA reads TGTGCCAGCAGCTTGTGGGGGGAACTATCACCCCTCCACTTT. This translates into CASSLWGELSPLHF. J is TRBJ1-6 and V is TRBV5-5; D may be TRBD1 (5 bases). CDR3 length: 14 residues. Trimming removed 1 base from V and 10 bases from J, with 12 bases in between. CDR1 and CDR2 from the germline V gene are SGHKS and YYEKEE (reference sequence).

The V gene is TRBV6-5, the J gene TRBJ2-4; possible D gene TRBD2, 6 bases. V lost 7 bases, J lost 1 base, and 14 bases lay in between. This CDR3 contains 15 residues. The germline CDR1 and CDR2 sequences are MNHEY and SVGAGI. CDR3 protein: CASTEGRVAKNIQYF. CDR3 in DNA: TGTGCCAGCACGGAGGGCAGGGTGGCCAAAAACATTCAGTACTTC.